This T cell receptor (beta chain) originates from a study of T cell changes during pregnancy in multiple sclerosis. Assay used: immunoSEQ multiplex PCR; TCRdb lists only in-frame clones, some missing. The profile covers tens of thousands of clones, with under 95% appearing a single time and 5.5% taken by the ten largest. V dropped 8 bases and J dropped 6 bases, with 16 bases sitting between them. The CDR3 is made up of 12 amino acids. Looked up from germline, CDR1 is GTSNPN and CDR2 is SVGIG (reference sequence). Sample: CD8+ T cells from peripheral blood mononuclear cells, taken before pregnancy. The chain employs TRBV30 and TRBJ1-1; no firm D call. The clonotype comes from a female donor with multiple sclerosis, enrolled in a pregnancy study. The CDR3 sequence: CARREGGSEAFF. DNA for the CDR3: TGTGCCAGGCGAGAGGGAGGCTCTGAAGCTTTCTTT.